This T cell receptor beta chain was obtained from a study of blood T cell repertoires in COVID-19. Study at large: Donors in the United States, Italy and Spain gave samples during acute or convalescent COVID-19. Sample material is recorded as cDNA or gDNA derived from T cells, B-cell-depleted T cells, or PBMCs.

This clone appeared a few times. Per the authors' pipeline: The assay estimated nucleated cells by amplifying reference gene primers. The table came from immunoSEQ multiplex PCR; TCRdb's copy has only in-frame clones and leaves some out. V, J and clone size are taken as reported in that table, and D and trimming were inferred from the DNA itself. This table holds fewer than 150,000 clones, 88% found once. J lost 6 bases, V lost 2 bases, and 15 bases had no gene match. Looked up from germline, CDR1 is MNHEY and CDR2 is SVGEGT. This CDR3 contains 19 residues. Source material: peripheral blood. V and J are TRBV6-2 or TRBV6-3 and TRBJ2-1; 11 bases map to TRBD2. This TCR came from a human donor in a cohort sampled during active COVID-19. The CDR3 nucleotides read TGTGCCAGCAGTTACCCGAGCCTTCCGGCTAGCGGGGGGAGCAATGAGCAGTTCTTC. Amino acid sequence: CASSYPSLPASGGSNEQFF.